The rows below give T cell receptor beta chains drawn from one sample of a study of T cells in localized non-small cell lung cancer. This table comes from immunoSEQ multiplex PCR, and its TCRdb copy is limited to in-frame clones, with some not included. The sample shows 50,000 to 75,000 clones, approximately 90% of them seen only once. The sequences come from peripheral blood, collected before any cancer treatment. These receptors all stem from a man between 40 and 75 years old with stage I squamous cell lung carcinoma. CDR3s include the opening cysteine and the closing phenylalanine or tryptophan.

V gene	CDR3 protein
TRBV19	CASSSTGQTYEQYF
TRBV30	CAWSASRGTGELFF
TRBV7-2	CASSLTGVRGTGELFF
TRBV13	CASSLGVLGNQPQHF
TRBV4-1	CASSQRQGAQVTDTQYF
TRBV6-5	CASSYRPGANGYTF
TRBV6-1	CASSVAWGAGELFF
TRBV2	CASAKGLAGDTGELFF
TRBV30	CAWRPRGLSYEQYF
TRBV11-3	CASSLRRNEQFF
TRBV19	CASSIGGASSYNEQFF
TRBV7-2	CASSQGSAQETQYF
TRBV27	CASKVMGHEQYF
TRBV30	CAWSTTGVRNEQYF
TRBV7-9	CASSLVEVAFSPQNTEAFF